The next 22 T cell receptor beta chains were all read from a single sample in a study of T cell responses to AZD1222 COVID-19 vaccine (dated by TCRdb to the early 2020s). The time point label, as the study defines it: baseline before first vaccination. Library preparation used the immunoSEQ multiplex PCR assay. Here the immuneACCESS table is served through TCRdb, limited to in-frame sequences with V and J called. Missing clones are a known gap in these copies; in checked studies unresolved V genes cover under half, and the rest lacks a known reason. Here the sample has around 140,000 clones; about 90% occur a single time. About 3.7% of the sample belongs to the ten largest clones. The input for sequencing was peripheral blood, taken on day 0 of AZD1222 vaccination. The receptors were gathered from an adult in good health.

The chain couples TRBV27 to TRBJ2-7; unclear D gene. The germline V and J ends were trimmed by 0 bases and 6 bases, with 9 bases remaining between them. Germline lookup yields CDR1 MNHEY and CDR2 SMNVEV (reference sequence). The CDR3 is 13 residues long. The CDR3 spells CASSLSRGFEQYF. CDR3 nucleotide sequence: TGTGCCAGCAGTTTATCTCGCGGTTTCGAGCAGTACTTC.

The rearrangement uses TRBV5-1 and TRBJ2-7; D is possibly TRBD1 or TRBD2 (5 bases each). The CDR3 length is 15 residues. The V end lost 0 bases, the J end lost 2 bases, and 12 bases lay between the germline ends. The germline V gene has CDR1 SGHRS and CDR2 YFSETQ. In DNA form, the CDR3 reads TGCGCCAGCAGCTTGGTGGGGGACGGGACCTACGAGCAGTACTTC. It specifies CASSLVGDGTYEQYF.

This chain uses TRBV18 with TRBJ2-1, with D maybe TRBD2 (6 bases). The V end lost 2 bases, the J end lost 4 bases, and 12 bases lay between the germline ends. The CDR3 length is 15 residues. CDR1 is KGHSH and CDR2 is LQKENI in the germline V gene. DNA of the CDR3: TGTGCCAGCTCACCAGTGGCGGGACCTTACAATGAGCAGTTCTTC. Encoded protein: CASSPVAGPYNEQFF.

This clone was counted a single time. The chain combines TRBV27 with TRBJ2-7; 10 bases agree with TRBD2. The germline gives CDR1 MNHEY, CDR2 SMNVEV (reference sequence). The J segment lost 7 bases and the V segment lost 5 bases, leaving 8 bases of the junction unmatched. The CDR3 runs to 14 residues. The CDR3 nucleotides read TGTGCCAGCAGTCGGCCAACGACTAGCGGGGAGCAGTACTTC. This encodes CASSRPTTSGEQYF.

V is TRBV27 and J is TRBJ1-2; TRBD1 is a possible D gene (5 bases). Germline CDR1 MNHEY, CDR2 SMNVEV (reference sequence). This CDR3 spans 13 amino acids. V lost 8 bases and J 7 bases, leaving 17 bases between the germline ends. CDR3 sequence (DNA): TGTGCCAGCGGCAATGATGGGGCCCCTGGCTACACCTTC. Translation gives CASGNDGAPGYTF.

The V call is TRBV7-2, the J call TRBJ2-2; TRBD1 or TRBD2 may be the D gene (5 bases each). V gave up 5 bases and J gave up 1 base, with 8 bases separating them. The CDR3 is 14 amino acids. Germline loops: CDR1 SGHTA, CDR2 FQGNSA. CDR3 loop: CASSRDGNTGELFF. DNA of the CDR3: TGTGCCAGCAGCCGGGACGGGAACACCGGGGAGCTGTTTTTT.

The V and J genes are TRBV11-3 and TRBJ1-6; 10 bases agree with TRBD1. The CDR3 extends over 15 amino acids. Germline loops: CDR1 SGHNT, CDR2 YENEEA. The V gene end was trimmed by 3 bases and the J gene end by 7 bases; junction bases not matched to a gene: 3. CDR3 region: CASSLGQGRNSPLHF. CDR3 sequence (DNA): TGTGCCAGCAGCTTGGGACAGGGGAGGAATTCACCCCTCCACTTT.

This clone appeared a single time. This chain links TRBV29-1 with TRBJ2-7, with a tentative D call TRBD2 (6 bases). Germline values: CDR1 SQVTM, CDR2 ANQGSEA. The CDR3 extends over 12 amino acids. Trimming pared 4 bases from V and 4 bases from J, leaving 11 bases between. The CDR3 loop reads CSVAGGIYEQYF. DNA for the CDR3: TGCAGCGTTGCTGGCGGGATATACGAGCAGTACTTC.

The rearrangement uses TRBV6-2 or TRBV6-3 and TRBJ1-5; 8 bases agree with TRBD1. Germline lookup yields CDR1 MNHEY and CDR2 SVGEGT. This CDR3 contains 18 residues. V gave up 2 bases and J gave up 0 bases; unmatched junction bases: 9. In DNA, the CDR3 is TGTGCCAGCAGTTACCGCGGAAAGACAGGGGCTAGCAATCAGCCCCAGCATTTT. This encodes CASSYRGKTGASNQPQHF.

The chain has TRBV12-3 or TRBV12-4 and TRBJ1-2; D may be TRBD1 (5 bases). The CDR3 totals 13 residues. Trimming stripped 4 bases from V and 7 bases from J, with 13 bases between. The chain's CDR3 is CASSWDRPLGYTF. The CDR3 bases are TGTGCCAGCAGTTGGGACCGGCCCCTTGGCTACACCTTC.

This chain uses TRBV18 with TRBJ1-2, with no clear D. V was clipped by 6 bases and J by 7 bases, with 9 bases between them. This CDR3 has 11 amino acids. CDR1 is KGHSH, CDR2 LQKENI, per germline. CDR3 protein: CASSEPSGYTF. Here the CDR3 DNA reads TGTGCCAGCTCCGAGCCCTCTGGCTACACCTTC. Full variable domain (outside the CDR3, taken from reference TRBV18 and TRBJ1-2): NAGVMQNPRHLVRRRGQEARLRCSPMKGHSHVYWYRQLPEEGLKFMVYLQKENIIDESGMPKERFSAEFPKEGPSILRIQQVVRGDSAAYFCASSEPSGYTFGSGTRLTVV.

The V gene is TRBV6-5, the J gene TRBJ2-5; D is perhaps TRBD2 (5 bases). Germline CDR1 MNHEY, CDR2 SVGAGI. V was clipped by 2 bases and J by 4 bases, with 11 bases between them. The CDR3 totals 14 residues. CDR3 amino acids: CASSYGASRETQYF. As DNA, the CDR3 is TGTGCCAGCAGTTACGGTGCTAGCAGAGAGACCCAGTACTTC.

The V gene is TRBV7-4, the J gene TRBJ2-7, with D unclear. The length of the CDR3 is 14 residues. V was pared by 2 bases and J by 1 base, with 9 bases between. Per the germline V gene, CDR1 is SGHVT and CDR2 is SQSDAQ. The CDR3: CASSLKADSYEQYF. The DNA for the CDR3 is TGTGCCAGCAGCTTAAAGGCGGATTCCTACGAGCAGTACTTC.

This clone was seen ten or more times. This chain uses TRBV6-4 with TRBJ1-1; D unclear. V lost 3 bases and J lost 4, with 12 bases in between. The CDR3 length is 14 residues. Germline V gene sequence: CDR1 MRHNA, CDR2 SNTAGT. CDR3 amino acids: CASSETREGTEAFF. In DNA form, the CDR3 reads TGTGCCAGCAGTGAGACTAGAGAGGGCACTGAAGCTTTCTTT.

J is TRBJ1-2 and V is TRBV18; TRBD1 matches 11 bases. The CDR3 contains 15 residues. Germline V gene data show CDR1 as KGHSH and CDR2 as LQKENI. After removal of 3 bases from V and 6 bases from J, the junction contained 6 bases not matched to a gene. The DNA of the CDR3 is TGTGCCAGCTCACCGGGAGGACAGGGGGCGGATGGCTACACCTTC. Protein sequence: CASSPGGQGADGYTF.

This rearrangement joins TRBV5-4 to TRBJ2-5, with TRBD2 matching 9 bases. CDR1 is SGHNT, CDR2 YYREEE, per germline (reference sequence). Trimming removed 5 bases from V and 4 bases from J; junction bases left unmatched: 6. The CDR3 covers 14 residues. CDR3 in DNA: TGTGCCAGCAGTCAAGCTAGCGGGATAGAGACCCAGTACTTC. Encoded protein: CASSQASGIETQYF.

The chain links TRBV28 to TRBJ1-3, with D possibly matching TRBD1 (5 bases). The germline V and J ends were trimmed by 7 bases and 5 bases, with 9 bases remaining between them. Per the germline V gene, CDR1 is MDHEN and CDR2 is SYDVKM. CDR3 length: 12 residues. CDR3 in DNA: TGTGCCAGCATGTCAGGGAGAAACACCATATATTTT. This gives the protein CASMSGRNTIYF.

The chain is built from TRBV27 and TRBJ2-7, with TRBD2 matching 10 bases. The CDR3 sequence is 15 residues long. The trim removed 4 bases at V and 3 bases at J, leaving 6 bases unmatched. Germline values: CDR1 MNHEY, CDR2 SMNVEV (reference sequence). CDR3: CASSSLAGGRYEQYF. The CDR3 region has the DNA TGTGCCAGCAGTTCATTAGCGGGGGGACGCTACGAGCAGTACTTC.

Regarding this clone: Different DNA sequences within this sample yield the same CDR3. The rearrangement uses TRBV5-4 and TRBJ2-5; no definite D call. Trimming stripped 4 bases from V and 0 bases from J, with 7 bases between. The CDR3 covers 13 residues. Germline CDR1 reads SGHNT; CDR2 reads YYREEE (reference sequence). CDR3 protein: CASSLGYQETQYF. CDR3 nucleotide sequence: TGTGCCAGCAGCCTGGGGTACCAAGAGACCCAGTACTTC.

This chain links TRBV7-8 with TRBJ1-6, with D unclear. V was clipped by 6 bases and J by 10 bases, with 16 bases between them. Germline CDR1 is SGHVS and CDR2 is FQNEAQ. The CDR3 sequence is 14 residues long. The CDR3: CASRLGAVVSPLHF. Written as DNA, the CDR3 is TGTGCCAGCAGGTTGGGAGCGGTAGTGTCACCCCTCCACTTT. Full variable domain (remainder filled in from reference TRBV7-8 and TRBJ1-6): GAGVSQSPRYKVAKRGQDVALRCDPISGHVSLFWYQQALGQGPEFLTYFQNEAQLDKSGLPSDRFFAERPEGSVSTLKIQRTQQEDSAVYLCASRLGAVVSPLHFGNGTRLTVT.

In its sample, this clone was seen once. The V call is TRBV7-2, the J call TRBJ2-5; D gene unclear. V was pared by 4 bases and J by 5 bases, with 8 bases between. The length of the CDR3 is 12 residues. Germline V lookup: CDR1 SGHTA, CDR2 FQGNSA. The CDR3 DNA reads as TGTGCCAGCAGCTCGCTAGGGGAGACCCAGTACTTC. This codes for CASSSLGETQYF.

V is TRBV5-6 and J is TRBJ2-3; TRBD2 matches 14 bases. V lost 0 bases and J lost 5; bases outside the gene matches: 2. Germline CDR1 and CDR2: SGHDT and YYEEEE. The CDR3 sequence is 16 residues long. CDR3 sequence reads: CASSLVTSGRVDTQYF. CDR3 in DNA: TGTGCCAGCAGCTTGGTGACTAGCGGGAGGGTAGATACGCAGTATTTT. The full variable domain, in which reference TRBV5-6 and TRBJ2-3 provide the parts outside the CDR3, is DAGVTQSPTHLIKTRGQQVTLRCSPKSGHDTVSWYQQALGQGPQFIFQYYEEEERQRGNFPDRFSGHQFPNYSSELNVNALLLGDSALYLCASSLVTSGRVDTQYFGPGTRLTVL.